This entry lists 27 T cell receptor beta chains sequenced from one sample in a study of spatial heterogeneity in lung cancer. MiXCR, run by TCRdb on the 5' RACE reads, gives a single entry per CDR3 protein. Here the sample spans about 45,000 distinct CDR3 sequences, under 7.5% being singletons. Time point reported: sample taken at primary tumor resection. Sample: PBMCs, taken at surgery. These receptors originate from a female donor with early-stage non-small cell lung cancer.

This clonotype turned up a few times. V and J are TRBV28 and TRBJ1-2; D might be TRBD1 (6 bases). Germline V lookup: CDR1 MDHEN, CDR2 SYDVKM. V dropped 8 bases and J dropped 1 base, with 14 bases sitting between them. This CDR3 spans 14 amino acids. CDR3 region: CASGRGTLNYGYTF. CDR3 sequence (DNA): TGTGCCAGCGGAAGGGGGACCCTTAACTATGGCTACACCTTC.

V is TRBV12-3 or TRBV12-4 and J is TRBJ2-4, with 7 bases matching TRBD1. The CDR3 runs 14 residues. Trimming removed 3 bases from V and 3 bases from J; junction bases left unmatched: 2. For the CDR3, the DNA is TGTGCCAGCAGTTTTGGGACAGACAAAAACATTCAGTACTTC. It translates to CASSFGTDKNIQYF.

This clonotype was detected many times. The V call is TRBV10-3, the J call TRBJ2-7; D is uncertain. Germline CDR1 and CDR2: ENHRY and SYGVKD. The CDR3 length is 11 residues. V lost 8 bases, J lost 5 bases, and 10 bases lay in between. The CDR3 DNA reads TGTGCCATCGCCTCCCTAGACGAGCAGTACTTC. Its protein product is CAIASLDEQYF.

This clonotype showed up many times. This rearrangement joins TRBV21-1 to TRBJ1-6; the DNA was not compared with TRBD1, the D call given in the table. TRBV21-1 counts as a pseudogene. CDR3 length: 15 amino acids. CDR3 sequence: CASSKESGGLGALHF. CDR3 nucleotide sequence: TGTGCCAGCAGCAAAGAATCAGGGGGCCTCGGGGCCCTCCACTTT.

This clonotype was counted at least ten times. The chain recombines TRBV24-1 with TRBJ2-1; TRBD2 agrees at 10 bases. Germline assignment: CDR1 KGHDR and CDR2 SFDVKD. This CDR3 region has 15 residues. The V segment lost 7 bases and the J segment 5 bases; nucleotides outside the gene matches: 7. CDR3 sequence: CATSKAGGQNNEQFF. The CDR3 DNA reads as TGTGCCACCAGCAAAGCGGGGGGGCAGAACAATGAGCAGTTCTTC.

This clonotype has ten or more counts. This chain joins TRBV5-1 and TRBJ2-7; 7 bases agree with TRBD1. This CDR3 contains 15 residues. CDR1 is SGHRS, CDR2 YFSETQ, per germline. V dropped 4 bases and J dropped 2; count of bases not matched to a gene: 9. The CDR3 sequence is CASSPPGQSPYEQYF. The CDR3 nucleotides are TGCGCCAGCAGCCCCCCGGGACAGTCCCCCTACGAGCAGTACTTC.

The V gene is TRBV11-2, the J gene TRBJ1-4, with D perhaps TRBD1 (6 bases). The CDR3 has 15 residues. V was clipped by 4 bases and J by 9 bases, with 18 bases between them. From germline, CDR1 is SGHAT and CDR2 FQNNGV. CDR3 amino acids: CASSSLTGRWQKLFF. The CDR3 DNA follows: TGTGCCAGCAGCTCCCTAACAGGGAGGTGGCAAAAACTGTTTTTT.

In its sample, this clonotype was seen many times. This sequence joins TRBV4-3 and TRBJ2-3; weak D call: TRBD2 (7 bases). CDR1 is LGHNA and CDR2 is YSLEER in the germline V gene. V lost 6 bases, J lost 0 bases, and 13 bases lay in between. CDR3 size: 15 residues. CDR3 bases: TGCGCCAGCAGGAAGGGGGGGGCTAGCACAGATACGCAGTATTTT. Translation gives CASRKGGASTDTQYF.

This clonotype occurred many times. J is TRBJ1-5 and V is TRBV6-2 or TRBV6-3; unclear D gene. The germline V and J ends were trimmed by 0 bases and 2 bases, with 8 bases remaining between them. This CDR3 has 15 residues. Per germline, CDR1 MNHEY and CDR2 SVGEGT. This CDR3 is CASSYSGSRNQPQHF. The CDR3 bases are TGTGCCAGCAGTTACTCAGGGAGCCGCAATCAGCCCCAGCATTTT.

This clonotype has just a few counts. The V and J genes are TRBV5-1 and TRBJ2-5; no clear D gene. Trimming removed 8 bases from V and 0 bases from J, with 14 bases in between. The CDR3 loop spans 14 amino acids. Germline lookup yields CDR1 SGHRS and CDR2 YFSETQ. For the CDR3, the DNA is TGCGCCAGTTGCAAGGCCCCCCACCAAGAGACCCAGTACTTC. Amino acid sequence: CASCKAPHQETQYF.

The V gene is TRBV6-5, the J gene TRBJ2-7; 7 bases fit TRBD2. The CDR3 is 14 amino acids. Per germline, CDR1 MNHEY and CDR2 SVGAGI. J was trimmed by 4 bases and V by 5 bases; bases with no gene match: 8. CDR3 sequence reads: CASSQAGTTYEQYF. CDR3 DNA sequence: TGTGCCAGCAGTCAAGCGGGGACCACATACGAGCAGTACTTC.

This clonotype occurred many times. Sequence at one end of the junction differs from germline and may be a read error. The chain joins TRBV2 to TRBJ2-2; possible D gene TRBD1, 5 bases. Per the germline V gene, CDR1 is SNHLY and CDR2 is FYNNEI. This CDR3 contains 17 residues. The CDR3 loop reads CASSKTGALTKTGELFF. Here the CDR3 DNA reads TGTGCCAGCAGCAAAACAGGCGCCCTAACGAAAACCGGGGAGCTGTTTTTT. The variable domain in full, completed from reference TRBV2 and TRBJ2-2, reads EPEVTQTPSHQVTQMGQEVILRCVPISNHLYFYWYRQILGQKVEFLVSFYNNEISEKSEIFDDQFSVERPDGSNFTLKIRSTKLEDSAMYFCASSKTGALTKTGELFFGEGSRLTVL.

The table lists this clonotype with a few counts. The genes are TRBV30 and TRBJ1-5; D gene ambiguous. This CDR3 is built from 13 residues. V was pared by 0 bases and J by 9 bases, with 12 bases between. CDR1 is GTSNPN and CDR2 is SVGIG in the germline V gene (reference sequence). The CDR3 DNA follows: TGTGCCTGGAGTGTAAGAGCAGTGGGGCCCCAGCATTTT. This codes for CAWSVRAVGPQHF.

This clonotype was seen many times. This sequence joins TRBV10-3 and TRBJ2-3; 9 bases match TRBD2. Germline CDR1 is ENHRY and CDR2 is SYGVKD. Trimming removed 3 bases from V and 14 bases from J; junction bases left unmatched: 12. The CDR3 covers 14 residues. CDR3: CAISDPLGTSISYF. CDR3 DNA sequence: TGTGCCATCAGTGATCCCTTAGGGACTAGCATTTCGTATTTT.

This clonotype was observed at least ten times. CDR3 region: CASPGLDYNEQFF. For the CDR3, the DNA is TGTGCCAGCCCAGGACTGGATTACAATGAGCAGTTCTTC. The chain joins TRBV19 to TRBJ2-1; TRBD2 might be the D (5 bases). The germline V gene encodes CDR1 LNHDA and CDR2 SQIVND (reference sequence). This CDR3 comprises 13 residues. Trimming removed 9 bases from V and 4 bases from J, with 13 bases in between.

This clonotype was seen repeatedly, ten times or more. One end of the junction fails to match germline, which may point to a read error. This chain uses TRBV7-7 with TRBJ2-5; D is uncertain. The CDR3 consists of 15 residues. Germline V gene sequence: CDR1 SSHAT, CDR2 FNYEAQ (reference sequence). CDR3 protein: CASSFFRSQQETQYF. The CDR3 nucleotides are TGTGCTAGCAGCTTCTTCAGATCACAGCAAGAGACCCAGTACTTC.

This clonotype has at least ten counts. This chain connects TRBV7-9 to TRBJ2-3; D not certain. The V end lost 2 bases, the J end lost 7 bases, and 4 bases lay between the germline ends. Germline CDR1 and CDR2: SEHNR and FQNEAQ (reference sequence). The CDR3 runs 11 residues. CDR3: CASSLTNTQYF. The CDR3 DNA reads TGTGCCAGCAGCTTAACAAATACGCAGTATTTT.

The sample holds many counts of this clonotype. The chain carries TRBV29-1 and TRBJ1-2; D is perhaps TRBD1 (6 bases). Germline V lookup: CDR1 SQVTM, CDR2 ANQGSEA. The CDR3 spans 13 residues. V gave up 4 bases and J gave up 5 bases, with 14 bases separating them. CDR3 loop: CSVVWTVRYGYTF. The CDR3 DNA reads TGCAGCGTTGTCTGGACAGTCCGTTATGGCTACACCTTC.

This clonotype was seen ten or more times. The rearrangement links TRBV7-2 to TRBJ2-5; D unclear. Germline V gives CDR1 SGHTA, CDR2 FQGNSA. The CDR3 totals 13 residues. V dropped 5 bases and J dropped 5 bases, with 12 bases sitting between them. The CDR3 region has the DNA TGTGCCAGCAGCCGGGTCTTGGGGGAGACCCAGTACTTC. It yields the protein CASSRVLGETQYF.

The chain carries TRBV18 and TRBJ2-1, with a tentative D call TRBD1 (6 bases). The CDR3 is made up of 17 amino acids. V was cut by 2 bases and J by 1 base, with 15 bases left in between. CDR1 KGHSH and CDR2 LQKENI come from the germline V gene. In nucleotides, the CDR3 is TGTGCCAGCTCACCAACCCCGAGAGGGGGATCCTACAATGAGCAGTTCTTC. Translating gives CASSPTPRGGSYNEQFF.

At least ten counts were recorded for this clonotype. This chain joins TRBV7-7 and TRBJ2-3; no reliable D call. This CDR3 contains 15 residues. Germline-derived CDR1 and CDR2 are SSHAT and FNYEAQ (reference sequence). V was trimmed by 1 base and J by 2 bases, leaving 10 bases between them. The CDR3 here is CASSLGRQLTDTQYF. The CDR3 coding sequence is TGTGCCAGCAGCTTAGGCCGGCAGCTCACAGATACGCAGTATTTT.

This clonotype has a count of ten or more. The V gene is TRBV28, the J gene TRBJ1-2, with D possibly TRBD1 on 6 matching bases. The CDR3 loop spans 14 amino acids. Trimming shortened V by 6 bases and J by 4 bases, and 15 bases separated the two germline ends. Looked up from germline, CDR1 is MDHEN and CDR2 is SYDVKM. The CDR3 sequence is CASSQPGAGYGYTF. In DNA, the CDR3 is TGTGCCAGCAGCCAGCCGGGGGCGGGCTATGGCTACACCTTC.

This clonotype appeared a few times. The V and J genes are TRBV20-1 and TRBJ2-1, with a tentative D call TRBD2 (5 bases). Trimming left V 2 bases short and J 1 base short, with 12 bases between. Germline-derived CDR1 and CDR2 are DFQATT and SNEGSKA (reference sequence). This CDR3 spans 15 amino acids. The CDR3 bases are TGCAGTGCTAGATCCAACAGCGGATCCTACAATGAGCAGTTCTTC. It is translated as CSARSNSGSYNEQFF.

This clonotype was seen only a few times. The V gene is TRBV5-4, the J gene TRBJ2-5, with 9 bases lining up with TRBD2. V trimming: 4 bases; J trimming: 7 bases; junction bases outside the gene matches: 14. CDR1 is SGHNT and CDR2 is YYREEE in the germline V gene (reference sequence). CDR3 size: 16 residues. As DNA, the CDR3 is TGTGCCAGCAGCCGCGGACTAGCGCTCACCACCAGGACCCAGTACTTC. This gives the protein CASSRGLALTTRTQYF.

Ten or more counts support this clonotype. The chain's CDR3 is CSARQGQTYEQYF. For the CDR3, the DNA is TGCAGTGCTAGACAGGGACAAACCTACGAGCAGTACTTC. The chain is built from TRBV20-1 and TRBJ2-7, with D possibly matching TRBD1 (6 bases). Germline values: CDR1 DFQATT, CDR2 SNEGSKA (reference sequence). The CDR3 is made up of 13 amino acids. With 2 bases removed from V and 2 bases from J, the gap between germline ends came to 10 bases.

This clonotype was seen only a few times. An end of the junction does not agree with germline; a read error may underlie this. V gene TRBV15 combines with J gene TRBJ2-7, with TRBD1 as a possible D gene (5 bases). The germline V gene encodes CDR1 LNHNV and CDR2 YYDKDF (reference sequence). This CDR3 contains 15 residues. CDR3 nucleotide sequence: TGTGCCACCAGCAGAGATTTAAGGGGCCCTAGGGTTCCCAACTTC. Translating gives CATSRDLRGPRVPNF.

This clonotype appeared once. The rearrangement uses TRBV5-5 and TRBJ1-1, with a weak D call TRBD1 (6 bases). The V end lost 4 bases, the J end lost 5 bases, and 15 bases lay between the germline ends. CDR1 is SGHKS, CDR2 YYEKEE, per germline (reference sequence). CDR3 length: 14 residues. CDR3 nucleotides: TGTGCCAGCAGCCTGGGCCAGGGGAAGACTGAAGCTTTCTTT. It yields the protein CASSLGQGKTEAFF.